These 13 T cell receptor beta chains were all obtained from the same sample, sequenced in a study of identical twins. Using its own MiXCR run on the 5' RACE reads, TCRdb lists one record per CDR3 protein. The sample carries about 220,000 distinct CDR3 sequences, 7.5% recorded once. These data were likewise used in another study, on yellow fever vaccine responses in identical twins.

What was sequenced was memory (CD45RO+) T cells sorted from blood. The receptors derive from a woman under 30 in good health.

This clonotype showed up many times. J is TRBJ2-1 and V is TRBV28, with TRBD1 matching 8 bases. CDR1 and CDR2 from the germline V gene are MDHEN and SYDVKM. The CDR3 extends over 13 amino acids. The V and J ends lost 5 bases and 8 bases, in that order; junction bases with no gene match: 5. DNA of the CDR3: TGTGCCAGCAGTCGGACAGGGACCTATGAGCAGTTCTTC. Amino acids: CASSRTGTYEQFF.

This clonotype was observed at least ten times. This chain connects TRBV27 to TRBJ2-1, with TRBD2 matching 14 bases. The CDR3 loop spans 17 amino acids. The V gene's germline CDR1 is MNHEY and CDR2 SMNVEV (reference sequence). Losses at the gene ends were 3 bases for V and 9 bases for J; bases not matched to a gene: 10. The CDR3 is CASSFQLRLAGGSEQFF. The CDR3, as DNA: TGTGCCAGCAGTTTCCAACTACGACTAGCGGGAGGGAGTGAGCAGTTCTTC.

This rearrangement joins TRBV11-3 to TRBJ2-3; D might be TRBD2 (5 bases). This CDR3 is built from 14 residues. Trimming removed 5 bases at V and 5 bases at J, with 14 bases between. In germline, CDR1 is SGHNT, CDR2 YENEEA. CDR3 sequence: CASSRRVRGDTQYF. The CDR3 coding sequence is TGTGCCAGCAGCCGAAGGGTCCGGGGAGATACGCAGTATTTT.

This clonotype was seen more than once but under ten times. This rearrangement joins TRBV29-1 to TRBJ2-7, with 7 nucleotides matching TRBD1. The germline V gene encodes CDR1 SQVTM and CDR2 ANQGSEA. The CDR3 runs 12 residues. J was trimmed by 5 bases and V by 3 bases; bases with no gene match: 4. The CDR3 DNA sequence: TGCAGCGTTGACCAGGGGGTCCACGAGCAGTACTTC. Protein: CSVDQGVHEQYF.

CDR3 in DNA: TGTGCCAGCAGCTTGTATTGGCAGGGTGGTGGCTACACCTTC. This gives the protein CASSLYWQGGGYTF. This chain links TRBV5-6 with TRBJ1-2, with a weak D call TRBD1 (5 bases). Germline values: CDR1 SGHDT, CDR2 YYEEEE. The V end was cut by 1 base, the J end by 7 bases, with 14 bases between. CDR3 length equals 14 residues. The variable domain in full, with the rest retrieved from reference TRBV5-6 and TRBJ1-2, is DAGVTQSPTHLIKTRGQQVTLRCSPKSGHDTVSWYQQALGQGPQFIFQYYEEEERQRGNFPDRFSGHQFPNYSSELNVNALLLGDSALYLCASSLYWQGGGYTFGSGTRLTVV.

This clonotype was recorded many times. The V and J genes are TRBV7-9 and TRBJ2-5; tentative D call: TRBD2 (5 bases). There are 15 residues in the CDR3. Germline lookup yields CDR1 SEHNR and CDR2 FQNEAQ (reference sequence). The V end was cut by 3 bases, the J end by 2 bases, with 13 bases between. The CDR3 region has the DNA TGTGCCAGCAGCTTTCGGCTGGACTTACAAGAGACCCAGTACTTC. This translates into CASSFRLDLQETQYF.

At least ten counts were recorded for this clonotype. V usage is TRBV6-1 and J usage is TRBJ2-4; a possible D gene is TRBD1 (6 bases). The germline gives CDR1 MNHNS, CDR2 SASEGT. There are 16 residues in the CDR3. With 6 bases removed from V and 0 bases from J, the gap between germline ends came to 15 bases. CDR3 sequence reads: CASSETGHLAKNIQYF. The CDR3, as DNA: TGTGCCAGCAGCGAAACGGGACATCTAGCCAAAAACATTCAGTACTTC.

In this sample, this clonotype turned up a few times. The chain carries TRBV5-1 and TRBJ2-2; 8 bases line up with TRBD1. The CDR3 runs to 16 residues. The germline gives CDR1 SGHRS, CDR2 YFSETQ. The V segment lost 6 bases and the J segment 4 bases; nucleotides outside the gene matches: 11. The CDR3 sequence is CASTRDGQGGTGELFF. CDR3 DNA sequence: TGCGCCAGCACCCGGGACGGACAGGGCGGCACCGGGGAGCTGTTTTTT.

This chain links TRBV20-1 with TRBJ2-1; no clear D. The CDR3 loop spans 12 amino acids. Germline CDR1 DFQATT, CDR2 SNEGSKA (reference sequence). Trimming shortened V by 5 bases and J by 4 bases, and 9 bases separated the two germline ends. The CDR3 DNA reads as TGCAGTGCTGGCGGCCCATACAATGAGCAGTTCTTC. Protein sequence: CSAGGPYNEQFF.

V is TRBV19 and J is TRBJ2-2; the D call may be TRBD1 or TRBD2 (5 bases each). Looked up from germline, CDR1 is LNHDA and CDR2 is SQIVND (reference sequence). This CDR3 region has 15 residues. V was trimmed by 6 bases and J by 5 bases, leaving 16 bases between them. In DNA form, the CDR3 reads TGTGCCAGTAGCCCGAGACAGACGGGGACCGGGGAGCTGTTTTTT. Translating gives CASSPRQTGTGELFF.

The chain joins TRBV7-2 to TRBJ2-2, with 9 bases matching TRBD2. The CDR3 extends over 16 amino acids. Trimming at V came to 1 base and at J to 3 bases, leaving 3 bases not matched to a gene. Germline CDR1 is SGHTA and CDR2 is FQGNSA. CDR3 amino acids: CASSLETSGYTGELFF. In DNA form, the CDR3 reads TGTGCCAGCAGCTTAGAGACTAGCGGTTACACCGGGGAGCTGTTTTTT.

The chain carries TRBV9 and TRBJ2-3, with D possibly TRBD2 on 6 matching bases. The germline gives CDR1 SGDLS, CDR2 YYNGEE. This CDR3 comprises 15 residues. The germline V and J ends were trimmed by 3 bases and 6 bases, with 17 bases remaining between them. The CDR3, as DNA: TGTGCCAGCAGCGCCCGGTGGGCGGGGAGGGATACGCAGTATTTT. Amino acids: CASSARWAGRDTQYF.

This clonotype has a handful of counts. This chain connects TRBV5-6 to TRBJ2-3, with 8 bases aligning to TRBD1. The CDR3 runs 15 residues. With V trimmed by 0 bases and J by 3 bases, 3 bases remained unmatched. Germline V gene lookup returns CDR1 SGHDT and CDR2 YYEEEE. DNA of the CDR3: TGTGCCAGCAGCTTGGGACAGGGGATGACAGATACGCAGTATTTT. Its protein is CASSLGQGMTDTQYF.